The source of this T cell receptor beta chain is a study of blood T cell repertoires in COVID-19. Background on the study: The cDNA or gDNA used as material had been derived from T cells, B-cell-depleted T cells, or PBMCs.

This clone appeared a single time. Authors' processing steps: How many nucleated cells were present was estimated from reference gene primer amplification. Sequenced by immunoSEQ multiplex PCR; TCRdb stores in-frame clones only, minus some. V and J calls and clone size are as listed in that table; D and trimming were resolved from the DNA. The data show over 200,000 clones, over 75% seen once. Sequencing input: peripheral blood. The source of this sequence is a human donor in a cohort sampled during active COVID-19.

CDR3 amino acids: CASSQAAQRGNEQYF. The CDR3 coding sequence is TGTGCCAGCAGCCAAGCTGCCCAGCGGGGGAACGAGCAGTACTTC. The chain is built from TRBV4-2 and TRBJ2-7, with 8 bases fitting TRBD2. Germline V gene lookup returns CDR1 LGHNA and CDR2 YNFKEQ. The CDR3 is made up of 15 amino acids. V dropped 1 base and J dropped 5; count of bases not matched to a gene: 7.